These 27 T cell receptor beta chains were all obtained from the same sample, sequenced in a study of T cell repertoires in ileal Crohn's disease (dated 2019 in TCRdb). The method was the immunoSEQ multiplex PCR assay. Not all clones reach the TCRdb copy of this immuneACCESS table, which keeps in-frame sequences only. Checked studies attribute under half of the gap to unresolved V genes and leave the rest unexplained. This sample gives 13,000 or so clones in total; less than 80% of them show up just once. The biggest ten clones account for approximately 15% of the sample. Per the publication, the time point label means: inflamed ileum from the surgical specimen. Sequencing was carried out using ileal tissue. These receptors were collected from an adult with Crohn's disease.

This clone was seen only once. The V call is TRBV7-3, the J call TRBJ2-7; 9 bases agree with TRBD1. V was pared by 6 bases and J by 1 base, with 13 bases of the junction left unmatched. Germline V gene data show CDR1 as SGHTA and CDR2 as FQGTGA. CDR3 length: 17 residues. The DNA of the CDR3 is TGTGCCAGCAGTTTCGCGCTCTTGGACAGGGGTTCCTACGAGCAGTACTTC. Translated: CASSFALLDRGSYEQYF.

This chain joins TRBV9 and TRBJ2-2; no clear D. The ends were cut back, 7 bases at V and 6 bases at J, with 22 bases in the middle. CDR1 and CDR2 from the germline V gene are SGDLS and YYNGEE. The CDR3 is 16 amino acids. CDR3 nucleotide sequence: TGTGCCAGCGCGCCAAGGCAAAGGGTGGGCGCCGGGGAGCTGTTTTTT. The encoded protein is CASAPRQRVGAGELFF. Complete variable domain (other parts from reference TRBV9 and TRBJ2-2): DSGVTQTPKHLITATGQRVTLRCSPRSGDLSVYWYQQSLDQGLQFLIQYYNGEERAKGNILERFSAQQFPDLHSELNLSSLELGDSALYFCASAPRQRVGAGELFFGEGSRLTVL.

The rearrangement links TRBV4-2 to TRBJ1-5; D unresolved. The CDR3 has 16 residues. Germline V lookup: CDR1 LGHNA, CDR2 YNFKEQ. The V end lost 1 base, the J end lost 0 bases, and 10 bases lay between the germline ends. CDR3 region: CASSQGDQDSNQPQHF. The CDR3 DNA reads TGTGCCAGCAGCCAAGGTGATCAAGATAGCAATCAGCCCCAGCATTTT.

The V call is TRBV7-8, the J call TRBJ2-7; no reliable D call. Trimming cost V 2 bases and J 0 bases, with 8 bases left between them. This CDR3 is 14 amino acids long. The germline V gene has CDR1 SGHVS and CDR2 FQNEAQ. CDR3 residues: CASSLQGNSYEQYF. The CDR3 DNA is TGTGCCAGCAGCTTACAAGGTAACTCCTACGAGCAGTACTTC.

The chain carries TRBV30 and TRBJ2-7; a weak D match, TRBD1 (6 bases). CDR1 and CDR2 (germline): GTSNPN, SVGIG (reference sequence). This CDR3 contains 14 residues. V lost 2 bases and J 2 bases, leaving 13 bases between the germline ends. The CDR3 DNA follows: TGTGCCTGGAGTCGTCCTCAGGGGACCTACGAGCAGTACTTC. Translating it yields CAWSRPQGTYEQYF.

CDR3 protein: CASSAQLRTASSGKLFF. The CDR3 region has the DNA TGTGCCAGCAGCGCTCAACTAAGGACAGCCTCTTCGGGAAAACTGTTTTTT. The chain links TRBV7-8 to TRBJ1-4; TRBD1 is a possible D gene (6 bases). This CDR3 has 17 amino acids. The V end lost 5 bases, the J end lost 10 bases, and 26 bases lay between the germline ends. CDR1 is SGHVS, CDR2 FQNEAQ, per germline.

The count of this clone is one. The CDR3 nucleotides read TGTGCCAGCAGTTACTTTAGGGCAGATGAGCAGTTCTTC. Protein: CASSYFRADEQFF. The J gene is TRBJ2-1, the V gene TRBV6-6, with D uncertain. CDR1 and CDR2 (germline): MNHNY, SVGAGI (reference sequence). Trimming took off 1 base at V and 8 bases at J, with 9 bases between the two ends. The CDR3 has 13 residues.

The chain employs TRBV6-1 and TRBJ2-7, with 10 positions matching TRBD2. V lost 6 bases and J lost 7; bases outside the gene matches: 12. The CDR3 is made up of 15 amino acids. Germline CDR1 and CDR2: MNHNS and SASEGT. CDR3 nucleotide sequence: TGTGCCAGCAGCCAAGGAGCGGGGGGGCCATGGGAGCAGTACTTC. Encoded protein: CASSQGAGGPWEQYF.

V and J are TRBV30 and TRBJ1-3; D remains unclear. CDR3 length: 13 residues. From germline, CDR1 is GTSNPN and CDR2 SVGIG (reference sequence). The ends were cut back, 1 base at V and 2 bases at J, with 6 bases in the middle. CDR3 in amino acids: CAWSGDTGNTIYF. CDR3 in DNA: TGTGCCTGGAGTGGGGATACTGGAAACACCATATATTTT.

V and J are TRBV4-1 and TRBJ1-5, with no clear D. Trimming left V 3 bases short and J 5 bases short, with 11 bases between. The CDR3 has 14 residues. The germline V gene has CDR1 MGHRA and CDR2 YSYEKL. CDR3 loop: CASSHIMDYQPQHF. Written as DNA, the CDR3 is TGCGCCAGCAGCCATATTATGGATTATCAGCCCCAGCATTTT.

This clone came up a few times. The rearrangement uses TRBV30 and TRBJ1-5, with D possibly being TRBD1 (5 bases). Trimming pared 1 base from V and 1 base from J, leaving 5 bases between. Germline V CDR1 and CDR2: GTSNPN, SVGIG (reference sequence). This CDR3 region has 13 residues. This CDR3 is CAWSDRSNQPQHF. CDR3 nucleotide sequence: TGTGCCTGGAGTGACAGGAGCAATCAGCCCCAGCATTTT.

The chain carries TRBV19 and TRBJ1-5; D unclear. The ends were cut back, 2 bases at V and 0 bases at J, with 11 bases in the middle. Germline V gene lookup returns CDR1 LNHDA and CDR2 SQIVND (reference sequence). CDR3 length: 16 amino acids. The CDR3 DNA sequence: TGTGCCAGTAGTATATTCGGCCCGATTAGCAATCAGCCCCAGCATTTT. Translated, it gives CASSIFGPISNQPQHF.

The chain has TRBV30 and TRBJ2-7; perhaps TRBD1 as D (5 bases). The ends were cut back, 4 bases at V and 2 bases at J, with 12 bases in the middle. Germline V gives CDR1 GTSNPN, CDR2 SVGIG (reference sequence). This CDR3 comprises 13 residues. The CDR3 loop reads CAWKRGLAYEQYF. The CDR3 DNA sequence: TGTGCCTGGAAAAGGGGCCTAGCCTACGAGCAGTACTTC.

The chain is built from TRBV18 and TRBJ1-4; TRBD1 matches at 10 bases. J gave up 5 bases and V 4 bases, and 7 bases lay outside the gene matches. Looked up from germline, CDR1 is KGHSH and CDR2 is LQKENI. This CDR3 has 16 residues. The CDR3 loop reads CASSLRQGARNEKLFF. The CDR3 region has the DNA TGTGCCAGCTCACTCAGACAGGGGGCCCGGAATGAAAAACTGTTTTTT. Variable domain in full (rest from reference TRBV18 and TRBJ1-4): NAGVMQNPRHLVRRRGQEARLRCSPMKGHSHVYWYRQLPEEGLKFMVYLQKENIIDESGMPKERFSAEFPKEGPSILRIQQVVRGDSAAYFCASSLRQGARNEKLFFGSGTQLSVL.

CDR3 nucleotide sequence: TGTGCCAGCAGCCTGGACAGGGTAACCTACGAGCAGTACTTC. Encoded protein: CASSLDRVTYEQYF. The J gene is TRBJ2-7, the V gene TRBV2; 8 positions match TRBD1. Germline CDR1 and CDR2: SNHLY and FYNNEI. The CDR3 is 14 amino acids. V lost 6 bases and J lost 2; bases outside the gene matches: 6.

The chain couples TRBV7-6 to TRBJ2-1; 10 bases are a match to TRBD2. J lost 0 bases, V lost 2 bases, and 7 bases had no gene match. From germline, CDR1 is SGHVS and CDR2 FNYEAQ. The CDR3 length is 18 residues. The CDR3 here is CASSLMDSGGPSYNEQFF. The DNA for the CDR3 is TGTGCCAGCAGCTTAATGGATAGCGGGGGGCCCTCCTACAATGAGCAGTTCTTC. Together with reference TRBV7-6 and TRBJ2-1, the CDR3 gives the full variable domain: GAGVSQSPRYKVTKRGQDVALRCDPISGHVSLYWYRQALGQGPEFLTYFNYEAQQDKSGLPNDRFSAERPEGSISTLTIQRTEQRDSAMYRCASSLMDSGGPSYNEQFFGPGTRLTVL.

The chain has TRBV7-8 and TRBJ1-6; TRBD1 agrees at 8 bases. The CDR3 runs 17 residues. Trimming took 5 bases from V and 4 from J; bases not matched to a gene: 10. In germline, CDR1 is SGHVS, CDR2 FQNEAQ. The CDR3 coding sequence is TGTGCCAGCAGCAATCGACAGGGGAGGTATTATAATTCACCCCTCCACTTT. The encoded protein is CASSNRQGRYYNSPLHF.

The CDR3 DNA is TGTGCCAGCTCACCAAGCTATGAGCAGTTCTTC. Its protein product is CASSPSYEQFF. The rearrangement uses TRBV18 and TRBJ2-1; D not resolved. Germline values: CDR1 KGHSH, CDR2 LQKENI. This CDR3 region has 11 residues. V was trimmed by 2 bases and J by 8 bases, leaving 4 bases between them.

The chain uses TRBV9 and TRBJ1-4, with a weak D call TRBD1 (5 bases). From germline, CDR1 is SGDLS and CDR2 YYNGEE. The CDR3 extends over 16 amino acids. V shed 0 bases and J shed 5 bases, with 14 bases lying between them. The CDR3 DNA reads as TGTGCCAGCAGCGTAGGAGCCCAGGGCGTAAATGAAAAACTGTTTTTT. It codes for CASSVGAQGVNEKLFF.

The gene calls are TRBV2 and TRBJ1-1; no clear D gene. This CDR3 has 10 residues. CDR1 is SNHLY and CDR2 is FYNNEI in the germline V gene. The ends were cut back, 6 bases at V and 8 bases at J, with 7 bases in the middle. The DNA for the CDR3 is TGTGCCAGCAGCTACTCCGAAGCTTTCTTT. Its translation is CASSYSEAFF.

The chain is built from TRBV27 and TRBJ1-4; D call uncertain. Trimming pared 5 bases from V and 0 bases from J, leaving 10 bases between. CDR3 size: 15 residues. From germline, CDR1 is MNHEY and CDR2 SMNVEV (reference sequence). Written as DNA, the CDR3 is TGTGCCAGCAGTCCCCTCGCAGCAACTAATGAAAAACTGTTTTTT. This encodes CASSPLAATNEKLFF. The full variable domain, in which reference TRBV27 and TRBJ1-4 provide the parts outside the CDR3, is EAQVTQNPRYLITVTGKKLTVTCSQNMNHEYMSWYRQDPGLGLRQIYYSMNVEVTDKGDVPEGYKVSRKEKRNFPLILESPSPNQTSLYFCASSPLAATNEKLFFGSGTQLSVL.

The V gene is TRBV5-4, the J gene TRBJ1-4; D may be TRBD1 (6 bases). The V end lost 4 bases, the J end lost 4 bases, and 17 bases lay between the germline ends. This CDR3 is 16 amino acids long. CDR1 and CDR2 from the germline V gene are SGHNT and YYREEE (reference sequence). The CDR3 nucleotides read TGTGCCAGCAGCATGGACCCGGACAGCGATAATGAAAAACTGTTTTTT. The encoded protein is CASSMDPDSDNEKLFF. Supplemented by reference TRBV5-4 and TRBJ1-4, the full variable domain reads ETGVTQSPTHLIKTRGQQVTLRCSSQSGHNTVSWYQQALGQGPQFIFQYYREEENGRGNFPPRFSGLQFPNYSSELNVNALELDDSALYLCASSMDPDSDNEKLFFGSGTQLSVL.

The CDR3 protein is CASSVPGQGAGTNEKLFF. The CDR3 DNA follows: TGTGCCAGCAGTGTACCGGGACAGGGGGCCGGGACTAATGAAAAACTGTTTTTT. V gene TRBV25-1 combines with J gene TRBJ1-4; TRBD1 agrees at 12 bases. CDR3 length: 18 amino acids. Germline CDR1 reads MGHDK; CDR2 reads SYGVNS. The V segment lost 4 bases and the J segment 2 bases; nucleotides outside the gene matches: 8. The variable domain in full, with the rest retrieved from reference TRBV25-1 and TRBJ1-4, is EADIYQTPRYLVIGTGKKITLECSQTMGHDKMYWYQQDPGMELHLIHYSYGVNSTEKGDLSSESTVSRIRTEHFPLTLESARPSHTSQYLCASSVPGQGAGTNEKLFFGSGTQLSVL.

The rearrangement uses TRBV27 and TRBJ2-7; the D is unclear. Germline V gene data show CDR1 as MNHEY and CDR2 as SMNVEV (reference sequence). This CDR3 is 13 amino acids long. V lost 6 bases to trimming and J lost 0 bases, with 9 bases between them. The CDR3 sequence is CASRELASYEQYF. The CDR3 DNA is TGTGCCAGCAGGGAGTTGGCCTCCTACGAGCAGTACTTC.

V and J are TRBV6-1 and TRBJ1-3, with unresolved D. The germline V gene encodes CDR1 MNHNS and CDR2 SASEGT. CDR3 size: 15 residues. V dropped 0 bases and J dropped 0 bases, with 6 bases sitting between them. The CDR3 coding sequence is TGTGCCAGCAGTGAAGCCCCGGCCTCTGGAAACACCATATATTTT. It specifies CASSEAPASGNTIYF.

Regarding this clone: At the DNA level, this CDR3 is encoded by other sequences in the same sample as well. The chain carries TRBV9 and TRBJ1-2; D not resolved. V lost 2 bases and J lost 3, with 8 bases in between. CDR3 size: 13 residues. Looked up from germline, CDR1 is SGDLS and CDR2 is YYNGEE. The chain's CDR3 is CASSVAGDYGYTF. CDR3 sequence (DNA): TGTGCCAGCAGCGTGGCCGGAGACTATGGCTACACCTTC.

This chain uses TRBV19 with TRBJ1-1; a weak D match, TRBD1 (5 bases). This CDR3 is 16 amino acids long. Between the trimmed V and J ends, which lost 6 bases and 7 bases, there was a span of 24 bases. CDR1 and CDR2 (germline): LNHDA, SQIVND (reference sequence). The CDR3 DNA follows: TGTGCCAGTAGCTACCTAACTAGACAGCCCGACGGTGAAGCTTTCTTT. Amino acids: CASSYLTRQPDGEAFF. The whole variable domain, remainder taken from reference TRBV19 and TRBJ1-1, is DGGITQSPKYLFRKEGQNVTLSCEQNLNHDAMYWYRQDPGQGLRLIYYSQIVNDFQKGDIAEGYSVSREKKESFPLTVTSAQKNPTAFYLCASSYLTRQPDGEAFFGQGTRLTVV.